This is a list of T cell receptor beta chains from one sample in a study of cytomegalovirus exposure and HLA in healthy donors. Data came from immunoSEQ multiplex PCR; TCRdb stores just in-frame clones and leaves some out. This sample yields more than 100,000 clones, of which approximately 9% are seen a single time; around 7% belongs to the top ten. Sequenced input: PBMCs. The receptors come from a woman in her thirties or forties in good health and CMV-seropositive. CDR3s include the opening cysteine and the closing phenylalanine or tryptophan. D genes are given only for firm matches. Not every row has a clone size; where given, it reads once, few, many or a size class.

v_call	j_call	clone_size	d_call	cdr3_aa	cdr3_nt
TRBV5-1	TRBJ2-7	medium-sized	TRBD1	CASSLGDSSYEQYF	TGCGCCAGCAGCTTGGGGGACAGCTCCTACGAGCAGTACTTC
TRBV13	TRBJ1-1	few	NA	CASSLVVNTEAFF	TGTGCCAGCAGCTTAGTAGTCAACACTGAAGCTTTCTTT
TRBV7-2	TRBJ1-2	few	TRBD1	CASSLTGANYGYTF	TGTGCCAGCAGCCTGACAGGGGCTAACTATGGCTACACCTTC
TRBV11-2	TRBJ2-7	few	NA	CASSLVPSWEQYF	TGTGCCAGCAGCTTAGTACCTAGTTGGGAGCAGTACTTC
TRBV7-9	TRBJ2-5	few	NA	CASTREETQYF	TGTGCCAGCACCCGTGAGGAGACCCAGTACTTC
TRBV6-5	TRBJ1-2	few	TRBD1	CASSYSPGTGGYTF	TGTGCCAGCAGTTACTCGCCAGGGACAGGCGGCTACACCTTC
TRBV7-2	TRBJ1-2	NA	NA	CASSLRITQGGNYGYTF	TGTGCCAGCAGCTTAAGAATCACCCAGGGTGGGAACTATGGCTACACCTTC
TRBV5-6	TRBJ2-7	few	NA	CASSLPGRVSREQYF	TGTGCCAGCAGCTTACCGGGCAGGGTATCCCGCGAGCAGTACTTC
TRBV27	TRBJ2-1	NA	NA	CASSLGTSPGYNEQFF	TGTGCCAGCAGTTTAGGCACTAGCCCAGGGTACAATGAGCAGTTCTTC
TRBV10-1	TRBJ1-1	NA	NA	CASSEPGGGLSMNTEAFF	TGCGCCAGCAGTGAACCCGGTGGGGGGTTAAGCATGAACACTGAAGCTTTCTTT
TRBV15	TRBJ1-2	NA	NA	CATSRDLASGGYTF	TGTGCCACCAGCAGAGATCTAGCCAGTGGGGGCTACACCTTC
TRBV5-6	TRBJ1-1	few	TRBD1	CASSVQGAKLLAFF	TGTGCCAGCAGCGTACAGGGGGCGAAGCTTTTGGCTTTCTTT
TRBV4-3	TRBJ2-3	few	TRBD2	CASSQGLAGGVTTDTQCF	TGCGCCAGCAGCCAAGGTCTAGCGGGGGGGGTTACCACAGATACGCAGTGTTTT